The 27 T cell receptor beta chains below come from one sample, sequenced in a study of cytomegalovirus exposure and HLA in healthy donors. Vbeta (60) and Jbeta (13) primers were used in the PCR. Using immunoSEQ multiplex PCR, the repertoire was profiled, and TCRdb retains in-frame clones only, with some absent. The table includes tens of thousands of clones, roughly four fifths detected once. Sequencing was performed on PBMCs. These receptors were taken from a woman aged 25 to 45 in good health and CMV-seropositive.

CDR3 nucleotide sequence: TGCAGCGTTGAAAACAGGGGGCAAATGGGCTACGAGCAGTACTTC. It specifies CSVENRGQMGYEQYF. The chain uses TRBV29-1 and TRBJ2-7, with 9 nucleotides matching TRBD1. The CDR3 is made up of 15 amino acids. Germline CDR1 is SQVTM and CDR2 is ANQGSEA. V was clipped by 2 bases and J by 3 bases; unmatched bases: 8.

The chain recombines TRBV7-9 with TRBJ1-1; 9 bases are shared with TRBD1. Losses at the gene ends were 8 bases for V and 0 bases for J; bases not matched to a gene: 7. The germline V gene encodes CDR1 SEHNR and CDR2 FQNEAQ (reference sequence). The CDR3 sequence is 15 residues long. The CDR3: CASGKDRGLNTEAFF. The CDR3 DNA follows: TGTGCCAGCGGGAAAGACAGGGGGTTGAACACTGAAGCTTTCTTT.

As concerns this clone: Other DNA sequences in the same sample also yield this CDR3. This chain's CDR3 is CASSLEGGNQPQHF. DNA for the CDR3: TGCGCCAGCAGCCTCGAGGGGGGGAACCAGCCCCAGCATTTT. V usage is TRBV5-1 and J usage is TRBJ1-5; the D gene is possibly TRBD1 (6 bases). V lost 4 bases, J lost 7 bases, and 15 bases lay in between. This CDR3 spans 14 amino acids. Germline V lookup: CDR1 SGHRS, CDR2 YFSETQ.

The chain carries TRBV23-1 and TRBJ2-7; D not certain. TRBV23-1 is treated as an ORF (open reading frame) with a function not yet certain. V was cut by 4 bases and J by 9 bases, with 10 bases left in between. The CDR3 extends over 11 amino acids. DNA for the CDR3: TGCGCCAGCAGTCTGCGCCGAGGGCAGTACTTC. Protein: CASSLRRGQYF.

The rearrangement joins TRBV29-1 to TRBJ2-3; 9 bases agree with TRBD2. V lost 3 bases and J lost 3; bases outside the gene matches: 4. The CDR3 totals 14 residues. Germline CDR1 and CDR2: SQVTM and ANQGSEA. In DNA form, the CDR3 reads TGCAGCGTTGAGGGAGCGGGAGGTACAGATACGCAGTATTTT. It translates to CSVEGAGGTDTQYF.

As DNA, the CDR3 is TGTGCCAGCAGCTTAGGCGGGTTGTACACGTCTGAAGCTTTCTTT. Amino acids: CASSLGGLYTSEAFF. The chain employs TRBV7-9 and TRBJ1-1; the D is unclear. The CDR3 spans 15 residues. Germline V CDR1 and CDR2: SEHNR, FQNEAQ (reference sequence). V was clipped by 1 base and J by 6 bases, with 15 bases between them. The full variable domain, its missing parts supplied by reference TRBV7-9 and TRBJ1-1, is DTGVSQNPRHKITKRGQNVTFRCDPISEHNRLYWYRQTLGQGPEFLTYFQNEAQLEKSRLLSDRFSAERPKGSFSTLEIQRTEQGDSAMYLCASSLGGLYTSEAFFGQGTRLTVV.

This chain links TRBV13 with TRBJ2-3; 7 bases agree with TRBD2. V lost 2 bases, J lost 4 bases, and 3 bases stayed unmatched. Germline CDR1 and CDR2: PRHDT and FYEKMQ (reference sequence). This CDR3 has 14 residues. CDR3 residues: CASSLRRGADTQYF. The CDR3 DNA follows: TGTGCCAGCAGCTTAAGACGGGGGGCAGATACGCAGTATTTT. The whole variable domain, filled in from reference TRBV13 and TRBJ2-3, reads AAGVIQSPRHLIKEKRETATLKCYPIPRHDTVYWYQQGPGQDPQFLISFYEKMQSDKGSIPDRFSAQQFSDYHSELNMSSLELGDSALYFCASSLRRGADTQYFGPGTRLTVL.

The CDR3 reads CASSFRGRDYGYTF. As DNA, the CDR3 is TGTGCCAGCAGTTTCAGGGGCCGGGACTATGGCTACACCTTC. The rearrangement links TRBV28 to TRBJ1-2, with a weak D call TRBD1 (6 bases). V was clipped by 3 bases and J by 3 bases, with 11 bases between them. The CDR3 is 14 residues long. The germline V gene encodes CDR1 MDHEN and CDR2 SYDVKM.

This clone was picked up a small number of times. This chain links TRBV19 with TRBJ2-1; the match to TRBD2 covers 8 bases. V lost 8 bases and J lost 5; bases outside the gene matches: 11. This CDR3 spans 15 amino acids. Germline V lookup: CDR1 LNHDA, CDR2 SQIVND (reference sequence). The DNA for the CDR3 is TGTGCCAGTCTCCCTGGGGCGGGGGGCAACAATGAGCAGTTCTTC. Translation: CASLPGAGGNNEQFF.

J is TRBJ2-7 and V is TRBV20-1; maybe TRBD1 (6 bases). V shed 4 bases and J shed 2 bases, with 6 bases lying between them. The CDR3 spans 11 residues. CDR1 and CDR2 (germline): DFQATT, SNEGSKA (reference sequence). CDR3 nucleotides: TGCAGTGCTAAGGGGGCCTACGAGCAGTACTTC. It specifies CSAKGAYEQYF.

This clone was seen only a few times. The genes are TRBV9 and TRBJ2-3, with D perhaps matching TRBD2 (6 bases). In germline, CDR1 is SGDLS, CDR2 YYNGEE. V lost 6 bases, J lost 2 bases, and 10 bases lay in between. This CDR3 is 13 amino acids long. Here the CDR3 reads CASNRDFTDTQYF. The CDR3 DNA reads TGTGCCAGCAACCGGGACTTCACAGATACGCAGTATTTT.

This clone was observed a handful of times. CDR3 DNA: TGTGCCAGCAGTCTTTGGACAGCTATGAACACTGAAGCTTTCTTT. It encodes CASSLWTAMNTEAFF. The chain is built from TRBV28 and TRBJ1-1, with D perhaps TRBD1 (6 bases). Germline values: CDR1 MDHEN, CDR2 SYDVKM. The CDR3 is 15 residues long. V was clipped by 5 bases and J by 0 bases, with 13 bases between them. The full variable domain, rest sourced from reference TRBV28 and TRBJ1-1, is DVKVTQSSRYLVKRTGEKVFLECVQDMDHENMFWYRQDPGLGLRLIYFSYDVKMKEKGDIPEGYSVSREKKERFSLILESASTNQTSMYLCASSLWTAMNTEAFFGQGTRLTVV.

V usage is TRBV30 and J usage is TRBJ2-7; TRBD2 agrees at 12 bases. The germline gives CDR1 GTSNPN, CDR2 SVGIG (reference sequence). The CDR3 totals 13 residues. Trimming cost V 5 bases and J 7 bases; bases outside gene matches: 6. CDR3 sequence (DNA): TGTGCCTGGTCTAGCGGGAGGGCCGGGGAGCAGTACTTC. Protein: CAWSSGRAGEQYF.

The V gene is TRBV18, the J gene TRBJ1-1; no reliable D call. CDR1 and CDR2 (germline): KGHSH, LQKENI. The V end lost 2 bases, the J end lost 5 bases, and 6 bases lay between the germline ends. The CDR3 has 12 amino acids. The CDR3 sequence: CASSPSGTEAFF. The CDR3 DNA reads TGTGCCAGCTCACCATCCGGGACTGAAGCTTTCTTT.

The chain employs TRBV29-1 and TRBJ2-7, with 10 positions matching TRBD2. Unmatched junction bases numbered 8, after V lost 4 bases and J lost 5 bases. Germline loops: CDR1 SQVTM, CDR2 ANQGSEA. The CDR3 sequence is 14 residues long. In DNA, the CDR3 is TGCAGCGTTGGGTCTAGCGGGAGTAAGAACGAGCAGTACTTC. Its protein product is CSVGSSGSKNEQYF.

Within the sample, this clone is medium-sized. V usage is TRBV6-5 and J usage is TRBJ2-7; no reliable D call. CDR1 MNHEY and CDR2 SVGAGI come from the germline V gene. This CDR3 contains 14 residues. V was pared by 4 bases and J by 2 bases, with 12 bases between. In nucleotides, the CDR3 is TGTGCCAGCAGTTCCCCCCTATCGGCCTACGAGCAGTACTTC. Its protein product is CASSSPLSAYEQYF.

Only a few counts were recorded for this clone. The chain couples TRBV7-2 to TRBJ2-2; D possibly corresponds to TRBD1 (5 bases). The V and J ends lost 1 base and 6 bases respectively, with 12 bases between them. Germline CDR1 SGHTA, CDR2 FQGNSA. CDR3 length equals 15 residues. CDR3: CASSLDSPRAGELFF. CDR3 in DNA: TGTGCCAGCAGCTTAGACTCGCCCAGGGCCGGGGAGCTGTTTTTT. Complete variable domain (other parts from reference TRBV7-2 and TRBJ2-2): GAGVSQSPSNKVTEKGKDVELRCDPISGHTALYWYRQSLGQGLEFLIYFQGNSAPDKSGLPSDRFSAERTGGSVSTLTIQRTQQEDSAVYLCASSLDSPRAGELFFGEGSRLTVL.

The chain joins TRBV18 to TRBJ2-7, with 7 bases that match TRBD2. V lost 0 bases to trimming and J lost 5 bases; unmatched junction nucleotides: 13. Per germline, CDR1 KGHSH and CDR2 LQKENI. This CDR3 has 17 amino acids. CDR3 sequence reads: CASSPPLLAGRANEQYF. The DNA of the CDR3 is TGTGCCAGCTCACCACCACTCCTTGCGGGGAGGGCCAACGAGCAGTACTTC. The entire variable domain, with the rest obtained from reference TRBV18 and TRBJ2-7, is as follows: NAGVMQNPRHLVRRRGQEARLRCSPMKGHSHVYWYRQLPEEGLKFMVYLQKENIIDESGMPKERFSAEFPKEGPSILRIQQVVRGDSAAYFCASSPPLLAGRANEQYFGPGTRLTVT.

The gene calls are TRBV30 and TRBJ2-7; D remains ambiguous. Trimming took 1 base from V and 3 from J, leaving 7 bases between them. The CDR3 contains 12 residues. Germline V gene sequence: CDR1 GTSNPN, CDR2 SVGIG (reference sequence). The CDR3: CAWSGSIYEQYF. The CDR3 nucleotides read TGTGCCTGGAGTGGTTCCATCTACGAGCAGTACTTC. Combining the CDR3 with reference TRBV30 and TRBJ2-7 gives the whole variable domain SQTIHQWPATLVQPVGSPLSLECTVEGTSNPNLYWYRQAAGRGLQLLFYSVGIGQISSEVPQNLSASRPQDRQFILSSKKLLLSDSGFYLCAWSGSIYEQYFGPGTRLTVT.

This chain links TRBV4-2 with TRBJ2-3; 8 nucleotides line up with TRBD2. Per germline, CDR1 LGHNA and CDR2 YNFKEQ. This CDR3 spans 17 amino acids. V was pared by 2 bases and J by 0 bases, with 7 bases of the junction left unmatched. CDR3: CASSQKSGRGSTDTQYF. Written as DNA, the CDR3 is TGTGCCAGCAGCCAAAAAAGCGGGAGAGGAAGCACAGATACGCAGTATTTT.

The chain employs TRBV6-4 and TRBJ2-1; 7 bases align to TRBD2. V was clipped by 2 bases and J by 6 bases; unmatched bases: 7. The CDR3 is 15 residues long. The germline gives CDR1 MRHNA, CDR2 SNTAGT. CDR3 protein: CASSDRGGRGNEQFF. The CDR3 nucleotides are TGTGCCAGCAGTGACAGGGGCGGGAGAGGCAATGAGCAGTTCTTC.

The V and J genes are TRBV6-5 and TRBJ1-3; 9 positions match TRBD1. J was trimmed by 8 bases and V by 7 bases; bases with no gene match: 9. The germline V gene has CDR1 MNHEY and CDR2 SVGAGI. The CDR3 is 14 amino acids. The CDR3 DNA is TGTGCCAGCAATACACAGGGGGCGCGGGACACCATATATTTT. It encodes CASNTQGARDTIYF.

V gene TRBV6-5 combines with J gene TRBJ2-7; TRBD2 matches at 11 bases. The J segment lost 6 bases and the V segment lost 6 bases, leaving 10 bases of the junction unmatched. Germline CDR1 is MNHEY and CDR2 is SVGAGI. The CDR3 spans 15 residues. The CDR3 DNA reads as TGTGCCAGCAGACACGCTAGCGGGGGGTCGGGCGAGCAGTACTTC. Translation: CASRHASGGSGEQYF.

This chain joins TRBV28 and TRBJ2-7; 9 bases map to TRBD1. Germline V lookup: CDR1 MDHEN, CDR2 SYDVKM. CDR3 length: 15 amino acids. Trimming cost V 5 bases and J 3 bases; bases outside gene matches: 8. The CDR3 DNA reads TGTGCCAGCAGTGGACCGGGACAGGGAGACTACGAGCAGTACTTC. Protein: CASSGPGQGDYEQYF.

The rearrangement links TRBV29-1 to TRBJ1-5, with TRBD1 matching over 7 bases. The CDR3 is 13 amino acids. Germline loops: CDR1 SQVTM, CDR2 ANQGSEA. J gave up 7 bases and V 4 bases, and 7 bases lay outside the gene matches. CDR3 residues: CSVGQGIGQPQHF. The CDR3 DNA reads as TGCAGCGTTGGACAGGGCATAGGCCAGCCCCAGCATTTT.

Of note for this clone: This same CDR3 is encoded by further DNA sequences in the sample. V is TRBV28 and J is TRBJ2-7; D unclear. The CDR3 loop spans 12 amino acids. Germline lookup yields CDR1 MDHEN and CDR2 SYDVKM. Trimming stripped 4 bases from V and 1 base from J, with 5 bases between. For the CDR3, the DNA is TGTGCCAGCAGTTACTCATCCTACGAGCAGTACTTC. Protein: CASSYSSYEQYF.

This clone has only one observation. The chain joins TRBV29-1 to TRBJ1-2, with D perhaps TRBD1 (6 bases). The CDR3 has 12 amino acids. Germline V gene sequence: CDR1 SQVTM, CDR2 ANQGSEA. V was trimmed by 4 bases and J by 9 bases, leaving 15 bases between them. CDR3 sequence: CSVGGIQGSYTF. CDR3 DNA: TGCAGCGTTGGGGGGATACAGGGTAGCTACACCTTC.